What follows are 21 T cell receptor beta chains derived from one specimen sequenced in a study of blood T cell repertoires in COVID-19. Measured with immunoSEQ multiplex PCR; TCRdb has only the in-frame clones, and not every one. In the table there are more than 200,000 clones, around 84% of which are singletons. Material: peripheral blood. These receptors were collected from a woman aged 55 to 70 with COVID-19, enrolled during active disease.

This chain uses TRBV5-1 with TRBJ1-1, with TRBD1 as a possible D gene (5 bases). This CDR3 is 15 amino acids long. Germline CDR1 is SGHRS and CDR2 is YFSETQ. The V end lost 4 bases, the J end lost 0 bases, and 13 bases lay between the germline ends. CDR3 protein: CASSREPGLNTEAFF. In nucleotides, the CDR3 is TGCGCCAGCAGCCGGGAGCCAGGGCTGAACACTGAAGCTTTCTTT.

CDR3: CAWSGDSWSPLHF. In DNA form, the CDR3 reads TGTGCCTGGAGTGGGGACAGCTGGTCACCCCTCCACTTT. This chain joins TRBV30 and TRBJ1-6; 7 bases are shared with TRBD1. This CDR3 is built from 13 residues. Trimming took 1 base from V and 10 from J; bases not matched to a gene: 4. CDR1 is GTSNPN, CDR2 SVGIG, per germline (reference sequence).

The chain recombines TRBV25-1 with TRBJ2-3; 9 nucleotides line up with TRBD1. With 3 bases clipped from V and 1 base from J, the junction kept 5 bases outside the gene matches. CDR1 and CDR2 from the germline V gene are MGHDK and SYGVNS. CDR3 size: 16 residues. The CDR3 is CASSDRTGAGTDTQYF. CDR3 sequence (DNA): TGTGCCAGCAGTGACCGGACAGGGGCAGGCACAGATACGCAGTATTTT.

The chain's CDR3 is CASSPTTAVNTEAFF. The CDR3 DNA sequence: TGTGCCAGCTCACCAACGACAGCAGTGAACACTGAAGCTTTCTTT. The chain couples TRBV18 to TRBJ1-1; possibly TRBD1 for D (5 bases). V lost 2 bases to trimming and J lost 0 bases, with 10 bases between them. CDR1 is KGHSH, CDR2 LQKENI, per germline. This CDR3 spans 15 amino acids.

This chain connects TRBV27 to TRBJ2-2; 10 positions agree with TRBD1. Looked up from germline, CDR1 is MNHEY and CDR2 is SMNVEV (reference sequence). Trimming at V came to 3 bases and at J to 6 bases, leaving 16 bases not matched to a gene. This CDR3 has 19 amino acids. The CDR3 DNA reads TGTGCCAGCAGTTTTCCCTCCGGGACAGGGGCCCCCCTTGCCGGGGAGCTGTTTTTT. It codes for CASSFPSGTGAPLAGELFF.

This clone was seen only once. CDR3 amino acids: CASGFSGSGNEQFF. Written as DNA, the CDR3 is TGTGCTAGTGGCTTTAGCGGGAGCGGGAATGAGCAGTTCTTC. The chain combines TRBV12-5 with TRBJ2-1; the match to TRBD2 covers 9 bases. V lost 6 bases and J lost 7; bases outside the gene matches: 7. The germline V gene has CDR1 LGHNT and CDR2 FRNRAP. The CDR3 consists of 14 residues.

The rearrangement joins TRBV14 to TRBJ2-1, with 8 bases aligning to TRBD1. Germline CDR1 and CDR2: SGHDN and FVKESK. The CDR3 has 13 residues. The ends lost 5 bases at V and 7 bases at J; junction bases unmatched: 4. The CDR3 bases are TGTGCCAGCAGCTACAGGGGGACTAATGAGCAGTTCTTC. This sequence encodes CASSYRGTNEQFF.

The chain carries TRBV18 and TRBJ2-7; D is perhaps TRBD2 (5 bases). This CDR3 is built from 14 residues. The ends were cut back, 2 bases at V and 0 bases at J, with 8 bases in the middle. Germline V lookup: CDR1 KGHSH, CDR2 LQKENI. The CDR3 nucleotides are TGTGCCAGCTCACCATCGGGGAGCTCCTACGAGCAGTACTTC. Translation gives CASSPSGSSYEQYF.

V usage is TRBV12-3 or TRBV12-4 and J usage is TRBJ1-3; D is ambiguous. This CDR3 spans 11 amino acids. Trimming took 4 bases from V and 9 from J, leaving 7 bases between them. The CDR3 coding sequence is TGTGCCAGCAGTTCCGGACTCACCATATATTTT. Translated, it gives CASSSGLTIYF.

This chain links TRBV11-2 with TRBJ2-2, with 10 bases identical to TRBD2. The CDR3 loop spans 17 amino acids. V was clipped by 6 bases and J by 5 bases; unmatched bases: 12. Germline V gene lookup returns CDR1 SGHAT and CDR2 FQNNGV. CDR3 sequence (DNA): TGTGCCAGCAGGCCTGGACTAGCGGTTCTAGGGACCGGGGAGCTGTTTTTT. Its translation: CASRPGLAVLGTGELFF.

V gene TRBV5-1 combines with J gene TRBJ2-2; tentatively, D is TRBD1 (6 bases). The germline V and J ends were trimmed by 1 base and 4 bases, with 17 bases remaining between them. This CDR3 has 17 amino acids. CDR1 is SGHRS and CDR2 is YFSETQ in the germline V gene. This CDR3 reads CASSLLPTPRGTGELFF. The CDR3, as DNA: TGCGCCAGCAGCTTGCTACCGACTCCCAGGGGCACCGGGGAGCTGTTTTTT.

The chain has TRBV3-1 (or the pseudogene TRBV3-2) and TRBJ2-3; D is possibly TRBD2 (5 bases). Trimming shortened V by 1 base and J by 3 bases, and 11 bases separated the two germline ends. This CDR3 has 15 amino acids. CDR1 LGHDT and CDR2 YNNKEL come from the germline V gene (reference sequence). The CDR3 sequence: CASSQAGSATDTQYF. CDR3 DNA: TGTGCCAGCAGCCAAGCGGGGAGCGCGACAGATACGCAGTATTTT.

This clone was seen a single time. The chain links TRBV7-2 to TRBJ1-4; maybe TRBD1 (6 bases). CDR3 length: 17 amino acids. CDR1 and CDR2 from the germline V gene are SGHTA and FQGNSA. V was cut by 1 base and J by 6 bases, with 18 bases left in between. CDR3 protein: CASSLVGGAGRDEKLFF. For the CDR3, the DNA is TGTGCCAGCAGCTTAGTCGGGGGGGCGGGGCGGGATGAAAAACTGTTTTTT.

This CDR3 reads CASSSRQQGAEGYTF. In DNA form, the CDR3 reads TGTGCCAGCAGCTCACGTCAACAGGGGGCGGAAGGCTACACCTTC. The V and J genes are TRBV12-1 and TRBJ1-2; the listed D gene, TRBD1, was not tested against the DNA. TRBV12-1 is reported as a pseudogene. This CDR3 is 15 amino acids long.

CDR3 loop: CASRLVFAGYRSYEQYF. CDR3 in DNA: TGTGCAAGTCGCTTAGTCTTTGCAGGGTACAGGTCCTACGAGCAGTACTTC. The chain employs TRBV12-2 and TRBJ2-7; the DNA was not used to check the table's D call, TRBD1. TRBV12-2 constitutes a pseudogene. CDR3 size: 17 residues.

This chain links TRBV5-1 with TRBJ1-5, with 7 bases aligning to TRBD1. V gave up 0 bases and J gave up 2 bases; unmatched junction bases: 5. CDR1 and CDR2 from the germline V gene are SGHRS and YFSETQ. The CDR3 loop spans 16 amino acids. DNA of the CDR3: TGCGCCAGCAGCTTGGAAGGGGGCAGGGGCAATCAGCCCCAGCATTTT. This sequence encodes CASSLEGGRGNQPQHF.

The rearrangement links TRBV15 to TRBJ1-3, with TRBD1 as a possible D gene (5 bases). CDR1 is LNHNV and CDR2 is YYDKDF in the germline V gene (reference sequence). Deletions cut 0 bases from V and 1 base from J, with 7 bases between. The CDR3 is made up of 15 amino acids. CDR3 protein: CATSREQASGNTIYF. In DNA form, the CDR3 reads TGTGCCACCAGCAGAGAACAGGCTTCTGGAAACACCATATATTTT.

J is TRBJ1-2 and V is TRBV4-2; TRBD1 might be the D (6 bases). The length of the CDR3 is 15 residues. Germline CDR1 LGHNA, CDR2 YNFKEQ. The ends were cut back, 0 bases at V and 4 bases at J, with 12 bases in the middle. The CDR3: CASSQDLWGLYGYTF. The CDR3 DNA follows: TGTGCCAGCAGCCAAGATCTTTGGGGGCTCTATGGCTACACCTTC.

This clone was recorded a few times. The rearrangement uses TRBV5-4 and TRBJ2-1; TRBD2 might be the D (5 bases). This CDR3 has 14 residues. Deletions cut 0 bases from V and 11 bases from J, with 15 bases between. Germline V gene lookup returns CDR1 SGHNT and CDR2 YYREEE (reference sequence). The CDR3 loop is CASSLGAGEPKQFF. CDR3 DNA sequence: TGTGCCAGCAGCTTGGGAGCCGGGGAACCTAAGCAGTTCTTC.

CDR3 in amino acids: CASSAGAAGATGELFF. The CDR3 DNA is TGTGCCAGCAGCGCCGGTGCAGCGGGAGCCACCGGGGAGCTGTTTTTT. V gene TRBV7-2 combines with J gene TRBJ2-2; 8 bases fit TRBD2. Unmatched junction bases numbered 9, after V lost 5 bases and J lost 4 bases. CDR1 SGHTA and CDR2 FQGNSA come from the germline V gene. The CDR3 spans 16 residues.

This chain joins TRBV7-3 and TRBJ2-1; the match to TRBD2 covers 10 bases. J lost 0 bases, V lost 0 bases, and 2 bases had no gene match. The CDR3 runs to 17 residues. Germline-derived CDR1 and CDR2 are SGHTA and FQGTGA. Here the CDR3 DNA reads TGTGCCAGCAGCTTAACGAGGACTAGCGGCTCCTACAATGAGCAGTTCTTC. Encoded protein: CASSLTRTSGSYNEQFF.